The next 9 T cell receptor beta chains were all read from a single sample in a study of T-cell reconstitution after alpha-beta-depleted transplantation in children. Preparing the TCRbeta library involved the use of unique molecular identifiers. TCRdb passed the PCR reads through MiXCR, listing each CDR3 protein once. In the table there are about 410,000 distinct CDR3 sequences, 20% of which are singletons. The material was PBMCs from the stem cell graft donor, obtained from the stem cell graft. The receptors derive from a human donor who donated a stem cell graft to a child with acute myeloid leukemia.

The J gene is TRBJ2-7, the V gene TRBV29-1, with 8 bases fitting TRBD1. The germline CDR1 and CDR2 sequences are SQVTM and ANQGSEA. The CDR3 length is 15 residues. Trimming at V came to 6 bases and at J to 0 bases, leaving 10 bases not matched to a gene. CDR3 in DNA: TGCAGCGTAGGGATATACAGGGGGAACTCCTACGAGCAGTACTTC. This sequence encodes CSVGIYRGNSYEQYF.

This clonotype showed up many times. The chain joins TRBV29-1 to TRBJ2-7; either TRBD1 or TRBD2 may supply D (5 bases each). The CDR3 totals 12 residues. Trimming cost V 4 bases and J 0 bases, with 7 bases left between them. Looked up from germline, CDR1 is SQVTM and CDR2 is ANQGSEA. The CDR3, as DNA: TGCAGCGTTGGGGGGAACTCCTACGAGCAGTACTTC. This encodes CSVGGNSYEQYF.

V usage is TRBV24-1 and J usage is TRBJ2-3; 10 nucleotides align to TRBD2. CDR3 length: 15 amino acids. Germline-derived CDR1 and CDR2 are KGHDR and SFDVKD. Trimming cost V 5 bases and J 4 bases; bases outside gene matches: 5. In DNA form, the CDR3 reads TGTGCCACCAGTGGGGCTAGCGGGAGATCAGATACGCAGTATTTT. Protein: CATSGASGRSDTQYF.

This chain connects TRBV9 to TRBJ2-1, with 7 bases fitting TRBD1. Germline V CDR1 and CDR2: SGDLS, YYNGEE. This CDR3 contains 18 residues. With V trimmed by 0 bases and J by 1 base, 10 bases remained unmatched. The CDR3 sequence: CASSVGVSGGGSYNEQFF. As DNA, the CDR3 is TGTGCCAGCAGCGTAGGGGTTTCAGGGGGTGGTTCCTACAATGAGCAGTTCTTC.

This clonotype was counted ten times or more. This chain joins TRBV25-1 and TRBJ2-7; 7 nucleotides line up with TRBD1. The V gene end was trimmed by 6 bases and the J gene end by 3 bases; junction bases not matched to a gene: 11. Germline V gene data show CDR1 as MGHDK and CDR2 as SYGVNS. This CDR3 has 15 residues. CDR3 nucleotides: TGTGCCAGCAGCCAGGGCCGGACAGGAAGCTACGAGCAGTACTTC. Residues: CASSQGRTGSYEQYF.

The rearrangement joins TRBV6-1 to TRBJ2-7, with 8 bases aligning to TRBD1. The germline gives CDR1 MNHNS, CDR2 SASEGT. Trimming at V came to 6 bases and at J to 4 bases, leaving 8 bases not matched to a gene. There are 14 residues in the CDR3. The CDR3 reads CASRNSGGVYEQYF. The CDR3 bases are TGTGCCAGCAGGAATTCAGGGGGCGTTTACGAGCAGTACTTC.

This clonotype was detected a few times. The rearrangement uses TRBV12-3 or TRBV12-4 and TRBJ1-4; TRBD1 matches at 8 bases. The CDR3 runs 15 residues. With V trimmed by 5 bases and J by 3 bases, 5 bases remained unmatched. DNA of the CDR3: TGTGCCAGCAGTAGGACAGGGAGTGCTAATGAAAAACTGTTTTTT. It yields the protein CASSRTGSANEKLFF.

This clonotype was observed a handful of times. The junction departs from the called germline gene at one end, perhaps through a read error. This CDR3 reads CASTLSGANVLTF. The CDR3 DNA follows: TGTGCCAGCACTTTATCTGGGGCCAACGTCCTGACTTTC. This chain links TRBV28 with TRBJ2-6; D remains ambiguous. The CDR3 contains 13 residues. Germline CDR1 reads MDHEN; CDR2 reads SYDVKM.

The chain employs TRBV28 and TRBJ2-7; the D is unclear. Trimming took off 4 bases at V and 7 bases at J, with 8 bases between the two ends. Germline V lookup: CDR1 MDHEN, CDR2 SYDVKM. The CDR3 covers 11 residues. CDR3 sequence: CASSSRTEQYF. For the CDR3, the DNA is TGTGCCAGCAGTTCACGGACGGAGCAGTACTTC.